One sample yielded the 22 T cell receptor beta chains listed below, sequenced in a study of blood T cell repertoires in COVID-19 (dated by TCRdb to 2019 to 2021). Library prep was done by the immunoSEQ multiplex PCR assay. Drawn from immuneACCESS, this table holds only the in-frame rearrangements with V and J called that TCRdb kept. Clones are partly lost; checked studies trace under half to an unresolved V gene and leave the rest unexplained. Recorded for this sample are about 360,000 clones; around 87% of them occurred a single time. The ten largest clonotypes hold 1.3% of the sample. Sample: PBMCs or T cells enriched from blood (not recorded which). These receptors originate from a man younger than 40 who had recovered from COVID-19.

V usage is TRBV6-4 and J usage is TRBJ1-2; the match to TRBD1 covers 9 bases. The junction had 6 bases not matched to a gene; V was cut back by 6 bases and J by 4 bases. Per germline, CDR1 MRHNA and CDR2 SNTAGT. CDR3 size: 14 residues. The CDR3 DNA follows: TGTGCCAGCAGGGCCGGGACAGGGTTCTATGGCTACACCTTC. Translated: CASRAGTGFYGYTF.

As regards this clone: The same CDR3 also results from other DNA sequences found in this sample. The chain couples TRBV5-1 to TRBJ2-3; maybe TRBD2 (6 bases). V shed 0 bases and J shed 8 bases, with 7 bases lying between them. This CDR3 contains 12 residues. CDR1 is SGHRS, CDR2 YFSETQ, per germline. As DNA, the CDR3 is TGCGCCAGCAGCTTGGAGGGAGGTACGCAGTATTTT. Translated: CASSLEGGTQYF.

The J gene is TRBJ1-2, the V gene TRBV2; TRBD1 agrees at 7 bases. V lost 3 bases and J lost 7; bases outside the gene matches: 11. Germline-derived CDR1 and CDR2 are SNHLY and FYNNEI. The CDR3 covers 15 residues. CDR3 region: CASSDFGQVGRGYTF. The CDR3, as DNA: TGTGCCAGCAGTGATTTTGGACAGGTCGGACGTGGCTACACCTTC.

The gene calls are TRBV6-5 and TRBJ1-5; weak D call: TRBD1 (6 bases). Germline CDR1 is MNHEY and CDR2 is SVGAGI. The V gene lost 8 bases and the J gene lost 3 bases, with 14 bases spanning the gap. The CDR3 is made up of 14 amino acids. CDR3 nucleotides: TGTGCCAGCGGTTGGGGGACATTCAATCAGCCCCAGCATTTT. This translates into CASGWGTFNQPQHF.

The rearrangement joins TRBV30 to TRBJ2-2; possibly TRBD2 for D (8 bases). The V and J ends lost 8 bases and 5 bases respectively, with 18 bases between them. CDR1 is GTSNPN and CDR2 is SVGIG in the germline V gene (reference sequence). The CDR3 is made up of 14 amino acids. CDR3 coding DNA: TGTGCCCGGGGGGGACAGCGGTTAACCGGGGAGCTGTTTTTT. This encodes CARGGQRLTGELFF. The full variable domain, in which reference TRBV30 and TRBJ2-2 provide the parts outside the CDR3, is SQTIHQWPATLVQPVGSPLSLECTVEGTSNPNLYWYRQAAGRGLQLLFYSVGIGQISSEVPQNLSASRPQDRQFILSSKKLLLSDSGFYLCARGGQRLTGELFFGEGSRLTVL.

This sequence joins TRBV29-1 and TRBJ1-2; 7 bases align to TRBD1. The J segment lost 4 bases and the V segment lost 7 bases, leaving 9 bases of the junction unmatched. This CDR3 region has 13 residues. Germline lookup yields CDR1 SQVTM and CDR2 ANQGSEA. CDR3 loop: CSAGQEWFYGYTF. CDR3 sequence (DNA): TGCAGCGCTGGACAGGAATGGTTCTATGGCTACACCTTC.

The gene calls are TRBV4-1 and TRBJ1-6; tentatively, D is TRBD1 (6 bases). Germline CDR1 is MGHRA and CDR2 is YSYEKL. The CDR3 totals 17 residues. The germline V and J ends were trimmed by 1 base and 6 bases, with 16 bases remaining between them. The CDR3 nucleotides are TGCGCCAGCAGCCAAGGTAAACACAGGGATCGTAATTCACCCCTCCACTTT. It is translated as CASSQGKHRDRNSPLHF.

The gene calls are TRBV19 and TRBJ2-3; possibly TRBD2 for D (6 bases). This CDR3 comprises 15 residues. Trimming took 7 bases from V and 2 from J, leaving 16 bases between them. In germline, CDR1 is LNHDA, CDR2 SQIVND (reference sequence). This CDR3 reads CASNLGLEDTDTQYF. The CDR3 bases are TGTGCCAGTAATTTGGGACTGGAGGACACAGATACGCAGTATTTT.

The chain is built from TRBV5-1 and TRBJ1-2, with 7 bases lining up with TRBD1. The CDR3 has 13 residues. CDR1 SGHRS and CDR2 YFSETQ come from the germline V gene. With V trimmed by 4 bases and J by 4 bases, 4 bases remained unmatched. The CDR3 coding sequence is TGCGCCAGCAGCCGGGACAGCCGCTATGGCTACACCTTC. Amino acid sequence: CASSRDSRYGYTF.

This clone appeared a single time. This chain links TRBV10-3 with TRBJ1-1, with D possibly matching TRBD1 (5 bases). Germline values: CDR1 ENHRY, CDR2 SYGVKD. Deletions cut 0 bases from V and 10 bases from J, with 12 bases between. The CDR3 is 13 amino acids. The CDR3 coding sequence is TGTGCCATCAGTGAGTCGGACACCGAGCGAGCTTTCTTT. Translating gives CAISESDTERAFF.

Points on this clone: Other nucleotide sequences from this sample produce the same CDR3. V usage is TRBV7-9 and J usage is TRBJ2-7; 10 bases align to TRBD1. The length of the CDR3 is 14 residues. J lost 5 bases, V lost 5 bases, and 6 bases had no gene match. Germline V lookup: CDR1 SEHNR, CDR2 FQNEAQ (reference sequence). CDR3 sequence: CASSPGQGVHEQYF. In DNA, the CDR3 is TGTGCCAGCAGCCCCGGACAGGGGGTCCACGAGCAGTACTTC.

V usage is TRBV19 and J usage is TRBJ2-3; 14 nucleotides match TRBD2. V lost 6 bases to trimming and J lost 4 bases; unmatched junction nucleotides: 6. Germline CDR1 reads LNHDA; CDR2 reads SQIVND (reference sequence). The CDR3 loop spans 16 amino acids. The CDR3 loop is CASSRTSGGSSDTQYF. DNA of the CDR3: TGTGCCAGTAGCCGGACTAGCGGGGGGTCTTCAGATACGCAGTATTTT.

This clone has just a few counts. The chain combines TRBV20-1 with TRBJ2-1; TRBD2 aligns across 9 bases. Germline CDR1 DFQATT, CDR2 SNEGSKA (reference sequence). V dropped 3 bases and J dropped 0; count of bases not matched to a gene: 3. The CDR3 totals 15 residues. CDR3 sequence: CSASAGGSSYNEQFF. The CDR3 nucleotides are TGCAGTGCTAGTGCGGGGGGGAGCTCCTACAATGAGCAGTTCTTC.

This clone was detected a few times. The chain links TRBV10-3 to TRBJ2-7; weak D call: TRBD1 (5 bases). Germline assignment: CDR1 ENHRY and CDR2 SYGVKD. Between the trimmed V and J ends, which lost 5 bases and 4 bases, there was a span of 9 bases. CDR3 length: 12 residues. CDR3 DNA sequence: TGTGCCATCAGTTTGACAGAGTACGAGCAGTACTTC. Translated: CAISLTEYEQYF.

The CDR3 coding sequence is TGTGCCAGCAGTGAGGGACAGGGTTCAAGTCAGCCCCAGCATTTT. Translating it yields CASSEGQGSSQPQHF. The rearrangement joins TRBV6-1 to TRBJ1-5; 9 bases map to TRBD1. J lost 6 bases, V lost 3 bases, and 6 bases had no gene match. Looked up from germline, CDR1 is MNHNS and CDR2 is SASEGT. This CDR3 has 15 residues.

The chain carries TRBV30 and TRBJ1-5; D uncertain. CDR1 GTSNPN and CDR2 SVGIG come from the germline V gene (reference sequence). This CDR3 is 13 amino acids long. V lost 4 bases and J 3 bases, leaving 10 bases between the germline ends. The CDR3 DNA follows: TGTGCCTGGACCCAGACAAACAATCAGCCCCAGCATTTT. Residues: CAWTQTNNQPQHF.

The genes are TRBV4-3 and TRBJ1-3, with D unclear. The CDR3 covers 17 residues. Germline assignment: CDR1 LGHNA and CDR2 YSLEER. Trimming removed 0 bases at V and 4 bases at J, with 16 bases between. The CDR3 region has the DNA TGCGCCAGCAGCCAAGATGTAGTTTCGGGGTCCGGAAACACCATATATTTT. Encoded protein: CASSQDVVSGSGNTIYF.

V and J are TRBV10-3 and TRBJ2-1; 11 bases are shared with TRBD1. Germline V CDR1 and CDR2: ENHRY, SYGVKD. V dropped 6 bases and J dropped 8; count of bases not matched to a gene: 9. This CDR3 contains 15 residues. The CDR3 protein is CAISAPGQGVDEQFF. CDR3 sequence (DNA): TGTGCCATCAGCGCTCCGGGACAGGGGGTCGATGAGCAGTTCTTC.

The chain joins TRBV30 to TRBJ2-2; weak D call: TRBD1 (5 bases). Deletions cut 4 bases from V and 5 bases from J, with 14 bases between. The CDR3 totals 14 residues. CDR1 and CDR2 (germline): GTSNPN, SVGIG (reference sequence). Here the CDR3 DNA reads TGTGCCTGGAAGTGGCAGGGAAGAACCGGGGAGCTGTTTTTT. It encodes CAWKWQGRTGELFF.

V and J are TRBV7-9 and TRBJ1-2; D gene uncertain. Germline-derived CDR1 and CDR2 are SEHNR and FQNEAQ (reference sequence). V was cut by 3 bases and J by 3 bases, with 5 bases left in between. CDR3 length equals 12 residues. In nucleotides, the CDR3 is TGTGCCAGCAGCTTTTCTGACTATGGCTACACCTTC. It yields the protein CASSFSDYGYTF.

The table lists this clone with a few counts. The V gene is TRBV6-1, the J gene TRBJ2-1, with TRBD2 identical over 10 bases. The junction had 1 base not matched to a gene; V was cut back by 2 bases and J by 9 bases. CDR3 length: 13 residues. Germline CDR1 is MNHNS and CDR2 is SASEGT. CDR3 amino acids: CASSERLAGEQFF. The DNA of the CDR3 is TGTGCCAGCAGTGAAAGACTAGCGGGTGAGCAGTTCTTC.

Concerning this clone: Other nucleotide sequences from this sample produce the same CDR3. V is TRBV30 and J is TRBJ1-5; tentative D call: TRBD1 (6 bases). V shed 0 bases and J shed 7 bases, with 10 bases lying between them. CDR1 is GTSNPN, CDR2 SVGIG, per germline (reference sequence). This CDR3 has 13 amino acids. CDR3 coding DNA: TGTGCCTGGAGTGTACGGGACAACCAGCCCCAGCATTTT. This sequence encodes CAWSVRDNQPQHF.